This TCR beta chain was sequenced in a study of blood T cell repertoires in COVID-19. About the research overall: Acute and convalescent COVID-19 samples came from the United States, Italy and Spain. Sources were T cells, B-cell-depleted T cells, or PBMCs; the material itself was cDNA or gDNA.

Original processing methods: Using reference gene primer amplification, nucleated cell counts were estimated. TCRdb keeps only in-frame clones here, not all; method: immunoSEQ multiplex PCR. V, J and clone size derive from that table, while D and trimming were established from the DNA sequence. Of some 87,000 clones listed, around 86% are singletons. The CDR3 runs 16 residues. Germline V CDR1 and CDR2: SGHRS, YFSETQ. V shed 6 bases, J shed 3 bases, and the junction held 14 bases outside the gene matches. The TCR originated in an older woman with acute or convalescent COVID-19. Sequenced input: peripheral blood. The chain carries TRBV5-1 and TRBJ2-7, with TRBD2 matching over 8 bases. CDR3 sequence: CASIPAAGGDDYEQYV. CDR3 coding DNA: TGCGCCAGCATTCCTGCGGCGGGGGGCGACGACTACGAGCAGTACGTC.